A single sample is the source of the 26 T cell receptor beta chains below, sequenced in a study of blood T cell repertoires in COVID-19. The repertoire was sequenced with immunoSEQ multiplex PCR; TCRdb's copy has only in-frame clones and lacks some. The profile covers 100,000 to 150,000 clones, with around 86% appearing a single time and over 20% taken by the ten largest. The sample consisted of peripheral blood. These receptors all come from a woman of 80 years or more with acute or convalescent COVID-19.

The chain joins TRBV5-4 to TRBJ2-1; D unclear. This CDR3 is built from 12 residues. V was trimmed by 4 bases and J by 10 bases, leaving 12 bases between them. Germline CDR1 SGHNT, CDR2 YYREEE (reference sequence). In DNA form, the CDR3 reads TGTGCCAGCAGCAGCCCACCTAGAGAGCAGTTCTTC. Translation gives CASSSPPREQFF.

The chain couples TRBV6-2 or TRBV6-3 to TRBJ2-1, with D perhaps matching TRBD2 (5 bases). Germline lookup yields CDR1 MNHEY and CDR2 SVGEGT. V was cut by 3 bases and J by 8 bases, with 23 bases left in between. The CDR3 length is 17 residues. As DNA, the CDR3 is TGTGCCAGCAGTTATCGTTCGGCCAGCGGATCACGCGATGAGCAGTTCTTC. This sequence encodes CASSYRSASGSRDEQFF.

This clone was detected a few times. This chain joins TRBV19 and TRBJ2-2; the D is unclear. This CDR3 has 12 amino acids. Trimming shortened V by 1 base and J by 7 bases, and 4 bases separated the two germline ends. CDR1 is LNHDA, CDR2 SQIVND, per germline (reference sequence). The CDR3, as DNA: TGTGCCAGTAGTATAGGAGTCGGGGAGCTGTTTTTT. Protein sequence: CASSIGVGELFF.

This chain connects TRBV11-2 to TRBJ1-2; 11 positions agree with TRBD1. The germline gives CDR1 SGHAT, CDR2 FQNNGV. Trimming removed 3 bases from V and 4 bases from J; junction bases left unmatched: 7. This CDR3 region has 16 residues. The CDR3 spells CASSLTTGTGGYGYTF. The CDR3 DNA reads TGTGCCAGCAGCTTGACGACCGGGACAGGGGGCTATGGCTACACCTTC.

V and J are TRBV4-3 and TRBJ2-5, with 8 bases fitting TRBD2. The length of the CDR3 is 16 residues. J gave up 5 bases and V 0 bases, and 8 bases lay outside the gene matches. In germline, CDR1 is LGHNA, CDR2 YSLEER. CDR3 sequence: CASSQDWSGGRETQYF. Written as DNA, the CDR3 is TGCGCCAGCAGCCAAGATTGGTCGGGGGGGCGGGAGACCCAGTACTTC.

This chain joins TRBV3-1 (or the pseudogene TRBV3-2) and TRBJ1-1; D uncertain. The germline V gene encodes CDR1 LGHDT and CDR2 YNNKEL (reference sequence). This CDR3 has 12 residues. V was trimmed by 4 bases and J by 3 bases, leaving 6 bases between them. CDR3 in amino acids: CASSRDYTEAFF. The CDR3 region has the DNA TGTGCCAGCAGCCGAGACTACACTGAAGCTTTCTTT.

The chain has TRBV5-5 and TRBJ1-2, with TRBD1 as a possible D gene (5 bases). The CDR3 extends over 13 amino acids. Per germline, CDR1 SGHKS and CDR2 YYEKEE (reference sequence). The V and J ends lost 4 bases and 3 bases respectively, with 10 bases between them. The CDR3 spells CASSPLGDYGYTF. The DNA for the CDR3 is TGTGCCAGCAGCCCGCTAGGGGACTATGGCTACACCTTC.

This chain joins TRBV5-1 and TRBJ1-2; no clear D. V lost 2 bases, J lost 5 bases, and 7 bases lay in between. The germline V gene has CDR1 SGHRS and CDR2 YFSETQ. The CDR3 is made up of 12 amino acids. Here the CDR3 DNA reads TGCGCCAGCAGCTTCACGGGTTATGGCTACACCTTC. It is translated as CASSFTGYGYTF.

J is TRBJ1-6 and V is TRBV7-2; no clear D gene. CDR1 and CDR2 (germline): SGHTA, FQGNSA. CDR3 length: 13 residues. The germline V and J ends were trimmed by 3 bases and 4 bases, with 4 bases remaining between them. CDR3 sequence: CASSFEYNSPLHF. The CDR3 DNA reads as TGTGCCAGCAGCTTCGAGTATAATTCACCCCTCCACTTT.

V gene TRBV6-5 combines with J gene TRBJ1-4; TRBD1 matches 7 bases. J was trimmed by 5 bases and V by 4 bases; bases with no gene match: 1. The length of the CDR3 is 13 residues. Germline assignment: CDR1 MNHEY and CDR2 SVGAGI. In nucleotides, the CDR3 is TGTGCCAGCAGTTCGACAGGGAATGAAAAACTGTTTTTT. It yields the protein CASSSTGNEKLFF.

The V call is TRBV4-1, the J call TRBJ1-4; D might be TRBD1 (6 bases). The germline V and J ends were trimmed by 10 bases and 0 bases, with 15 bases remaining between them. The CDR3 sequence is 15 residues long. CDR1 and CDR2 from the germline V gene are MGHRA and YSYEKL. The CDR3 is CATRDNPATNEKLFF. CDR3 DNA: TGCGCCACCAGGGACAACCCAGCAACTAATGAAAAACTGTTTTTT.

This clone came up a few times. The V gene is TRBV3-1 (or the pseudogene TRBV3-2), the J gene TRBJ1-1; 8 bases line up with TRBD1. V lost 3 bases, J lost 1 base, and 4 bases stayed unmatched. Germline CDR1 is LGHDT and CDR2 is YNNKEL (reference sequence). The CDR3 covers 15 residues. CDR3 in DNA: TGTGCCAGCAGCCACAGGGGGCGCGGGAACACTGAAGCTTTCTTT. This translates into CASSHRGRGNTEAFF.

The rearrangement uses TRBV18 and TRBJ1-2, with no clear D. CDR3 length: 13 amino acids. The V gene's germline CDR1 is KGHSH and CDR2 LQKENI. Trimming shortened V by 5 bases and J by 2 bases, and 9 bases separated the two germline ends. Here the CDR3 reads CASSEGANYGYTF. Here the CDR3 DNA reads TGTGCCAGCTCAGAAGGAGCCAACTATGGCTACACCTTC.

The chain combines TRBV9 with TRBJ2-1; 8 nucleotides match TRBD2. With 9 bases clipped from V and 2 bases from J, the junction kept 4 bases outside the gene matches. Looked up from germline, CDR1 is SGDLS and CDR2 is YYNGEE. The CDR3 spans 13 residues. The CDR3 DNA is TGTGCCACCGGCGGGGGGACCTACAATGAGCAGTTCTTC. Amino acid sequence: CATGGGTYNEQFF.

The chain joins TRBV7-9 to TRBJ1-2, with 9 bases aligning to TRBD1. The J segment lost 4 bases and the V segment lost 5 bases, leaving 14 bases of the junction unmatched. Germline-derived CDR1 and CDR2 are SEHNR and FQNEAQ (reference sequence). The CDR3 consists of 17 residues. CDR3 amino acids: CASSLSSGTGSLYGYTF. The CDR3, as DNA: TGTGCCAGCAGCCTAAGCAGTGGGACAGGGAGCCTCTATGGCTACACCTTC. Drawing the rest from reference TRBV7-9 and TRBJ1-2, the complete variable domain is DTGVSQNPRHKITKRGQNVTFRCDPISEHNRLYWYRQTLGQGPEFLTYFQNEAQLEKSRLLSDRFSAERPKGSFSTLEIQRTEQGDSAMYLCASSLSSGTGSLYGYTFGSGTRLTVV.

This clone came up a few times. The chain couples TRBV19 to TRBJ1-3, with D hard to call. V lost 6 bases, J lost 0 bases, and 15 bases lay in between. The CDR3 is 16 amino acids. Germline V gene data show CDR1 as LNHDA and CDR2 as SQIVND (reference sequence). This CDR3 reads CASSFPQMRSGNTIYF. CDR3 DNA: TGTGCCAGTAGCTTCCCCCAAATGCGCTCTGGAAACACCATATATTTT.

The chain joins TRBV19 to TRBJ2-3; 12 positions agree with TRBD1. Germline assignment: CDR1 LNHDA and CDR2 SQIVND (reference sequence). Unmatched junction bases numbered 5, after V lost 3 bases and J lost 4 bases. CDR3 length: 16 amino acids. The CDR3 reads CASSIMGTGGPDTQYF. As DNA, the CDR3 is TGTGCCAGTAGTATTATGGGGACAGGGGGCCCAGATACGCAGTATTTT.

This sequence joins TRBV9 and TRBJ2-7, with TRBD1 identical over 10 bases. CDR1 is SGDLS and CDR2 is YYNGEE in the germline V gene. The CDR3 loop spans 15 amino acids. The J segment lost 4 bases and the V segment lost 4 bases, leaving 8 bases of the junction unmatched. CDR3 DNA: TGTGCCAGCAGCCTTTCCGGGACAGGGGAGTACGAGCAGTACTTC. Translating gives CASSLSGTGEYEQYF.

The V call is TRBV4-3, the J call TRBJ2-1; 7 bases are shared with TRBD2. The CDR3 has 15 residues. Germline values: CDR1 LGHNA, CDR2 YSLEER. Trimming cost V 2 bases and J 6 bases; bases outside gene matches: 7. In nucleotides, the CDR3 is TGCGCCAGCAGCCAACCTAGCGGCCATGGCAATGAGCAGTTCTTC. Translation gives CASSQPSGHGNEQFF.

CDR3 sequence (DNA): TGTGCCAGCAGCCTCAGCGGGGGGGACGAGCAGTACTTC. This translates into CASSLSGGDEQYF. The rearrangement joins TRBV9 to TRBJ2-7; TRBD2 aligns across 10 bases. The length of the CDR3 is 13 residues. CDR1 and CDR2 from the germline V gene are SGDLS and YYNGEE. J gave up 5 bases and V 4 bases, and 3 bases lay outside the gene matches.

The chain joins TRBV4-1 to TRBJ1-1; D gene unclear. Germline V gene data show CDR1 as MGHRA and CDR2 as YSYEKL. The V end was cut by 6 bases, the J end by 1 base, with 12 bases between. This CDR3 has 14 residues. This CDR3 reads CASSIPGPNTEAFF. As DNA, the CDR3 is TGCGCCAGCAGTATCCCAGGCCCGAACACTGAAGCTTTCTTT.

J is TRBJ2-5 and V is TRBV29-1; D not resolved. Germline CDR1 and CDR2: SQVTM and ANQGSEA. The CDR3 length is 11 residues. V lost 8 bases and J lost 5, with 12 bases in between. The CDR3 region has the DNA TGCAGCATCTTCACTCGGGAGACCCAGTACTTC. This codes for CSIFTRETQYF.

V usage is TRBV5-1 and J usage is TRBJ2-1; 7 bases map to TRBD1. The V gene's germline CDR1 is SGHRS and CDR2 YFSETQ. This CDR3 has 15 residues. After removal of 5 bases from V and 1 base from J, the junction contained 6 bases not matched to a gene. DNA for the CDR3: TGCGCCAGCAGGCCTACAGGGGTGTCCTACAATGAGCAGTTCTTC. It codes for CASRPTGVSYNEQFF.

This clone was seen only once. The chain links TRBV7-9 to TRBJ1-1; 7 nucleotides match TRBD1. CDR3 length: 15 residues. Trimming at V came to 5 bases and at J to 1 base, leaving 7 bases not matched to a gene. Germline V CDR1 and CDR2: SEHNR, FQNEAQ (reference sequence). CDR3 DNA sequence: TGTGCCAGCAGCCCCAGCCGGGACAGGAACACTGAAGCTTTCTTT. This sequence encodes CASSPSRDRNTEAFF.

This chain links TRBV29-1 with TRBJ2-5; D is possibly TRBD1 (6 bases). The CDR3 extends over 12 amino acids. CDR1 and CDR2 from the germline V gene are SQVTM and ANQGSEA. V was trimmed by 5 bases and J by 4 bases, leaving 11 bases between them. The CDR3 DNA reads TGCAGCGTTTACAGGGTAGGAGAGACCCAGTACTTC. It translates to CSVYRVGETQYF.

The rearrangement uses TRBV7-3 and TRBJ1-1; D perhaps matches TRBD1 (5 bases). The germline gives CDR1 SGHTA, CDR2 FQGTGA. This CDR3 is built from 13 residues. Deletions cut 3 bases from V and 5 bases from J, with 10 bases between. CDR3 region: CASSFSGKTEAFF. The CDR3 DNA reads TGTGCCAGCAGCTTCTCAGGGAAGACTGAAGCTTTCTTT.